Each of the 12 T cell receptor beta chains below was sequenced from the same sample in a study of blood T cell repertoires in COVID-19. TCRdb's copy holds only in-frame clones and misses some; the assay was immunoSEQ multiplex PCR. The data hold 90,000 or so clones, with 72% observed a single time. Material: peripheral blood. The receptor set was obtained from a woman aged 55 to 70 in a cohort sampled during active or convalescent COVID-19.

This rearrangement joins TRBV10-3 to TRBJ1-4; 7 nucleotides line up with TRBD1. Unmatched junction bases numbered 8, after V lost 11 bases and J lost 5 bases. CDR1 and CDR2 from the germline V gene are ENHRY and SYGVKD. The CDR3 covers 13 residues. The chain's CDR3 is CAPTGTVNEKLFF. CDR3 nucleotide sequence: TGTGCCCCTACCGGGACAGTCAATGAAAAACTGTTTTTT.

The chain couples TRBV4-3 to TRBJ2-1; 14 nucleotides agree with TRBD2. The J segment lost 0 bases and the V segment lost 2 bases, leaving 6 bases of the junction unmatched. Germline V CDR1 and CDR2: LGHNA, YSLEER. CDR3 size: 19 residues. The CDR3 region has the DNA TGCGCCAGCAGCCAACGGACTAGCGGGGGGCTTAGCTCCTACAATGAGCAGTTCTTC. Its translation: CASSQRTSGGLSSYNEQFF.

V and J are TRBV7-2 and TRBJ2-7; no clear D. Trimming stripped 5 bases from V and 7 bases from J, with 24 bases between. The germline CDR1 and CDR2 sequences are SGHTA and FQGNSA. This CDR3 is built from 16 residues. CDR3 bases: TGTGCCAGCAGCCTCCGGCCTGGGTCCCAAAGAGGAGAGCAGTACTTC. This codes for CASSLRPGSQRGEQYF.

The rearrangement uses TRBV7-6 and TRBJ2-1; D is possibly TRBD2 (6 bases). Trimming removed 2 bases from V and 5 bases from J, with 19 bases in between. Germline V gives CDR1 SGHVS, CDR2 FNYEAQ. This CDR3 spans 17 amino acids. DNA for the CDR3: TGTGCCAGCAGCTTAAGCCTAGCGAAGACCTGGAACAATGAGCAGTTCTTC. Translation: CASSLSLAKTWNNEQFF.

The chain joins TRBV18 to TRBJ2-1, with 10 bases identical to TRBD2. With V trimmed by 3 bases and J by 7 bases, 9 bases remained unmatched. This CDR3 contains 16 residues. CDR1 is KGHSH, CDR2 LQKENI, per germline. CDR3: CASSPWASGGLNEQFF. The DNA of the CDR3 is TGTGCCAGCTCACCGTGGGCTAGCGGGGGACTTAATGAGCAGTTCTTC.

The rearrangement uses TRBV6-6 and TRBJ2-7; 11 nucleotides align to TRBD1. V dropped 5 bases and J dropped 6; count of bases not matched to a gene: 3. The germline V gene has CDR1 MNHNY and CDR2 SVGAGI (reference sequence). This CDR3 is 13 amino acids long. As DNA, the CDR3 is TGTGCCAGCAGTATGGACAGGGGGCCCGAGCAGTACTTC. Amino acids: CASSMDRGPEQYF.

The V and J genes are TRBV2 and TRBJ2-3; D unresolved. CDR3 length: 14 amino acids. Trimming took 4 bases from V and 1 from J, leaving 9 bases between them. Germline values: CDR1 SNHLY, CDR2 FYNNEI. The chain's CDR3 is CASSGSFGTDTQYF. DNA of the CDR3: TGTGCCAGCAGTGGAAGCTTCGGCACAGATACGCAGTATTTT.

The chain employs TRBV6-2 or TRBV6-3 and TRBJ1-1, with TRBD1 as a possible D gene (5 bases). Trimming removed 5 bases at V and 6 bases at J, with 7 bases between. The germline V gene has CDR1 MNHEY and CDR2 SVGEGT. CDR3 length equals 11 residues. The CDR3 DNA reads TGTGCCAGCAGTGGGGCCCCTGAAGCTTTCTTT. Translation: CASSGAPEAFF.

The genes are TRBV4-1 and TRBJ2-1, with D possibly TRBD1 on 5 matching bases. Trimming cost V 0 bases and J 3 bases, with 18 bases left between them. Per the germline V gene, CDR1 is MGHRA and CDR2 is YSYEKL. CDR3 length: 18 amino acids. This CDR3 is CASSQDIKGFEDYNEQFF. CDR3 bases: TGCGCCAGCAGCCAAGATATAAAGGGGTTCGAAGACTACAATGAGCAGTTCTTC.

The chain carries TRBV5-5 and TRBJ1-1; D unclear. Trimming removed 2 bases from V and 3 bases from J, with 11 bases in between. This CDR3 has 14 amino acids. Germline CDR1 SGHKS, CDR2 YYEKEE (reference sequence). The CDR3 sequence is CASSLSRRYTEAFF. CDR3 in DNA: TGTGCCAGCAGCTTAAGTCGGCGGTACACTGAAGCTTTCTTT.

This sequence joins TRBV5-1 and TRBJ2-1; D perhaps matches TRBD1 (6 bases). Germline CDR1 and CDR2: SGHRS and YFSETQ. The CDR3 contains 13 residues. Trimming cost V 2 bases and J 9 bases, with 12 bases left between them. The CDR3 DNA is TGCGCCAGCAGCTTTGAAGGGGGTCTTGAGCAGTTCTTC. It specifies CASSFEGGLEQFF.

The gene calls are TRBV4-1 and TRBJ1-1, with D possibly being TRBD1 (6 bases). Germline V gene lookup returns CDR1 MGHRA and CDR2 YSYEKL. V dropped 4 bases and J dropped 0 bases, with 9 bases sitting between them. The CDR3 runs to 14 residues. The CDR3 DNA is TGCGCCAGCAGCCTTGGACAGATGAACACTGAAGCTTTCTTT. Translating it yields CASSLGQMNTEAFF.